This TCR beta chain was documented in a study of cytomegalovirus exposure and HLA in healthy donors. The CDR3 is 13 residues long. In germline, CDR1 is SGHRS, CDR2 YFSETQ. The germline V and J ends were trimmed by 4 bases and 12 bases, with 20 bases remaining between them. Both 60 Vbeta primers and 13 Jbeta primers went into the PCR. Sequenced by immunoSEQ multiplex PCR; TCRdb stores in-frame clones only, minus some. Here the sample spans around 130,000 clones, approximately 67% being singletons. Material for sequencing was PBMCs. The chain links TRBV5-1 to TRBJ2-7, with D maybe TRBD1 (6 bases). This TCR derives from a man in his late teens or twenties in good health and CMV-seronegative. CDR3 sequence: CASSGARQDRWYF. CDR3 DNA: TGCGCCAGCAGCGGGGCCCGACAGGATCGGTGGTACTTC.